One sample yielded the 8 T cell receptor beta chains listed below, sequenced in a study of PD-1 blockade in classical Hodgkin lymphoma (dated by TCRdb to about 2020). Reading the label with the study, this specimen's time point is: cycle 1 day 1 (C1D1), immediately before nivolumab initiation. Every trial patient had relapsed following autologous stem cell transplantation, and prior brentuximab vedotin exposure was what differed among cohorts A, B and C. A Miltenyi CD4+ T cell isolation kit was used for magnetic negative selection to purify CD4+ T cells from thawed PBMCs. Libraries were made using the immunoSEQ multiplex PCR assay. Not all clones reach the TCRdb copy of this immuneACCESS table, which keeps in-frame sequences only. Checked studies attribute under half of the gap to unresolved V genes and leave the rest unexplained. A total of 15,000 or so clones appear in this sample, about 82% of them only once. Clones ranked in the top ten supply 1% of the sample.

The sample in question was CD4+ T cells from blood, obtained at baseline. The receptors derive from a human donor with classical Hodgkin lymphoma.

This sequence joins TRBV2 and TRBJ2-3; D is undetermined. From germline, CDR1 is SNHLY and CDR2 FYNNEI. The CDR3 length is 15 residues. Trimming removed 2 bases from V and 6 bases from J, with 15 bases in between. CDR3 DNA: TGTGCCAGCAGTGAAAATGAACTCTTCGTGGATACGCAGTATTTT. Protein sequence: CASSENELFVDTQYF.

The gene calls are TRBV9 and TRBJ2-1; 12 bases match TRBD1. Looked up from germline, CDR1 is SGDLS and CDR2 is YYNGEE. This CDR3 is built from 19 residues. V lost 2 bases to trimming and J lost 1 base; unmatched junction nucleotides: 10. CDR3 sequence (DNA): TGTGCCAGCAGCGTGAGGGGACAGGGGGCAACTGGATCCTACAATGAGCAGTTCTTC. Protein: CASSVRGQGATGSYNEQFF.

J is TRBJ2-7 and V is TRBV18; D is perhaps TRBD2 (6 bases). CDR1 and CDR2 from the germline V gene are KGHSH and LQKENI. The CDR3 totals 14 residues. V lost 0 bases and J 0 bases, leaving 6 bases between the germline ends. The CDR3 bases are TGTGCCAGCTCACCACCGGGGGGCTCCTACGAGCAGTACTTC. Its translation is CASSPPGGSYEQYF.

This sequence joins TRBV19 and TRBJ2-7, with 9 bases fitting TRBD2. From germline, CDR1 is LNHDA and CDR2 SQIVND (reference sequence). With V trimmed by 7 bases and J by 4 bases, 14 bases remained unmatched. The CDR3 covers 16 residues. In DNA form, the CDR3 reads TGTGCCAGTATGAGGTCTGGAGCTAGCGGGAATTACGAGCAGTACTTC. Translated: CASMRSGASGNYEQYF.

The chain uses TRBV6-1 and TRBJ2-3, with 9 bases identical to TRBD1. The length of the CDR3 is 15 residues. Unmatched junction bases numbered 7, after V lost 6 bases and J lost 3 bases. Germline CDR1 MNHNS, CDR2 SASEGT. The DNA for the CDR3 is TGTGCCAGCAGCTTAGACAGGGGGGAAACAGATACGCAGTATTTT. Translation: CASSLDRGETDTQYF.

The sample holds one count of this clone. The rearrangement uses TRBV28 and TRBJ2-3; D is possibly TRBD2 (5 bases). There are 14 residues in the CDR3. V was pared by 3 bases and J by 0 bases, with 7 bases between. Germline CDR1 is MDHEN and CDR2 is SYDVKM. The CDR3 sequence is CASSFRGSTDTQYF. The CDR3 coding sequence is TGTGCCAGCAGTTTTCGGGGAAGCACAGATACGCAGTATTTT.

The CDR3 nucleotides read TGTGCCAGCAGCTTAAAGGGGCAGACCTACGAGCAGTACTTC. This translates into CASSLKGQTYEQYF. The genes are TRBV11-3 and TRBJ2-7, with D possibly being TRBD1 (5 bases). CDR3 size: 14 residues. The V and J ends lost 2 bases and 2 bases respectively, with 10 bases between them. Germline V gives CDR1 SGHNT, CDR2 YENEEA.

CDR3 in amino acids: CASSEAFYTEAFF. In nucleotides, the CDR3 is TGTGCCAGCAGTGAAGCGTTTTACACTGAAGCTTTCTTT. The chain recombines TRBV2 with TRBJ1-1, with D uncertain. Germline-derived CDR1 and CDR2 are SNHLY and FYNNEI. The CDR3 extends over 13 amino acids. Between the trimmed V and J ends, which lost 0 bases and 3 bases, there was a span of 5 bases.